The rows below give T cell receptor beta chains drawn from one sample of a study of CD8+ T cells in alopecia areata. Only in-frame clones appear in the TCRdb table, and some are missing; sequencing was by immunoSEQ multiplex PCR. The data show over 100,000 clones, about 50% seen once. The specimen comprised CD4+ T cells sorted from blood, sampled at week 4, from a patient treated with tofacitinib. The receptors shown here come from a human donor with alopecia areata. The CDR3 runs from the conserved cysteine through the conserved F or W. Fields, in order: V gene, CDR3 protein.

TRBV2	CASSEGFDGYTF
TRBV2	CASSEDRGIEGYTF
TRBV7-9	CASSLTGANTEAFF
TRBV6-5	CASFKAGVNTEAFF
TRBV1	CTSSQGTPGTQYF
TRBV25-1	CASSETGNEKLFF
TRBV10-3	CAIKTGEGNSPLHF
TRBV9	CASSVAARNTEAFF
TRBV30	CAWRTGLEQFF
TRBV7-8	CASSLIGIRSSYNSPLHF
TRBV2	CARNRGGQRNEQFF
TRBV19	CASSSTWASSDTQYF
TRBV25-1	CASRRTGDNSPLHF
TRBV30	CAWGRYYEQYF
TRBV7-2	CASTPRRKSYGYTF
TRBV7-9	CASSPTRLLQGYSEKLFF
TRBV9	CASSPTTGLDEKLFF
TRBV6-1	CASSVKRGGEQFF
TRBV7-9	CASSLTAGATDTQYF
TRBV29-1	CSVYPGGNPSYEQYF
TRBV29-1	CSVGAPFSGGYTF
TRBV6-5	CASRPKQGDYGYTF
TRBV6-5	CASRGRGLSGNTIYF
TRBV27	CASSLQDRRDEQFF
TRBV19	CASSFSGTANTGELFF
TRBV9	CASSASIRERGTEAFF
TRBV29-1	CSGLEGAGANVLTF
TRBV15	CATSRFSLNEKLFF
TRBV29-1	CSVGGSYGYTF
TRBV30	CAWSVRGGRPTQYF
TRBV29-1	CSVIVVLNTEAFF
TRBV6-4	CASSAQARDTQYF
TRBV29-1	CSVGGTGLISAGYTF
TRBV7-9	CASSLGTDGRQYF
TRBV6-1	CASSNPTVQGFF
TRBV18	CASSQSQGGPDSNQPQHF
TRBV4-1	CASSQGQGMRAFF
TRBV27	CASSTIRDRALNTEAFF
TRBV29-1	CSVVELSGEKNEQFF
TRBV5-1	CASRGPTYEQYF